This TCR beta chain was documented in a study of CD8 T cells in Susac syndrome. The germline V and J ends were trimmed by 6 bases and 6 bases, with 2 bases remaining between them. Germline V gene data show CDR1 as SEHNR and CDR2 as FQNEAQ (reference sequence). This CDR3 is 10 amino acids long. After extraction with the RNeasy kit, about 0.45 to 1 ug of the RNA was reverse transcribed using random hexamers. The TCR beta CDR3 was amplified by immunoSEQ multiplex PCR across 54 Vbeta, 13 Jbeta. TCRdb redid the calling of the immunoSEQ multiplex PCR reads with MiXCR, one entry per CDR3 protein. The sample has roughly 180,000 distinct CDR3 sequences, under 95% seen once. CD8+ and CD4+ T cells circulating in blood were sequenced for TCR beta. Negative isolation yielded CD4+ and CD8+ T cells, and FACS enriched TEMRA cells.

Sequencing input: CD4+ T cells from PBMCs. The receptor's source is a human donor with multiple sclerosis. V gene TRBV7-9 combines with J gene TRBJ2-2; no clear D gene. CDR3 DNA: TGTGCCAGCAGTGCCGGGGAGCTGTTTTTT. Encoded protein: CASSAGELFF.